This T cell receptor beta chain is from a study of lymphopenia after photon versus proton radiotherapy. Generated by immunoSEQ multiplex PCR, the TCRdb table keeps only in-frame clones and is missing some. The sample shows approximately 80,000 clones, around 83% of them seen only once. The receptor comes from a man aged 55 to 70 with pancreatic cancer. The sample was peripheral blood, taken from a patient treated with proton-based radiotherapy.

This CDR3 is CASSSQGGRTDTQYF. In DNA form, the CDR3 reads TGCGCCAGCAGCTCCCAGGGTGGGCGCACAGATACGCAGTATTTT. The chain employs TRBV5-1 and TRBJ2-3; TRBD1 might be the D (5 bases). CDR1 and CDR2 from the germline V gene are SGHRS and YFSETQ. V was shortened by 3 bases and J by 1 base, with 12 bases between the two germline ends. The CDR3 runs 15 residues.